This T cell receptor beta chain was documented in a study of cytomegalovirus exposure and HLA in healthy donors. Whole-study results and caveats: The authors considered a cluster of highly shared sequence variants likely to be a sequencing artifact. Productive status was seen about 87% or about 30% of the time for most TCR beta V segments in an earlier analysis.

Concerning this clone: No antigen is known for it.

PCR employed 60 Vbeta and 13 Jbeta primers. Authors' processing steps: The count from a later analysis was 60 million to 85 million unique TCR beta chains, around 10 million of them shared. Profiling relied on immunoSEQ multiplex PCR, and the TCRdb table lists in-frame clones only, not all of them. The DNA gave D and trimming, while V, J and clone size come from that table. The table has over 150,000 clones, 77% seen once. Germline loops: CDR1 MNHNS, CDR2 SASEGT. V lost 8 bases, J lost 3 bases, and 11 bases lay in between. The CDR3 runs 12 residues. This TCR came from a male donor in good health and CMV-seropositive. The genes are TRBV6-1 and TRBJ2-7; D perhaps matches TRBD1 (6 bases). The sample taken for sequencing was PBMCs. This chain's CDR3 is CASRPDSYEQYF. DNA of the CDR3: TGTGCCAGCCGTCCGGACAGCTACGAGCAGTACTTC.